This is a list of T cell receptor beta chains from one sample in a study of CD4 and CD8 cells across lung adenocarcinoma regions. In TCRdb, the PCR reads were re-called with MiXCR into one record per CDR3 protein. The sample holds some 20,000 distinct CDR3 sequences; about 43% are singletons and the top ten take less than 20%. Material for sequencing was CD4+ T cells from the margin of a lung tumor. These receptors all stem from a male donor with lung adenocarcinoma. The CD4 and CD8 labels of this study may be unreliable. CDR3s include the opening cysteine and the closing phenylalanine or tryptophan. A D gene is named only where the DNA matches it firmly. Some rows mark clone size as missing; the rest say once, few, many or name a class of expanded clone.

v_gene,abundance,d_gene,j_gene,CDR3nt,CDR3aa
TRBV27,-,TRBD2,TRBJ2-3,TGTGCCAGCATAGCGGGAGGGCCTGGCACAGGGGCGCAGTATTTT,CASIAGGPGTGAQYF
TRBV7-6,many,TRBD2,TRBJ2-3,TGTGCCAGCAGCTTAGCTAGCGGGGCCACAGATACGCAGTATTTT,CASSLASGATDTQYF
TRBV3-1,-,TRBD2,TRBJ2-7,TGTGCCAGCAGCCGGTTTCAAGCATCCGGGACTAGCGGGAGCGAGCAGTACTTC,CASSRFQASGTSGSEQYF
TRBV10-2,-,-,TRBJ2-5,TGCGCCAGCAGTGAGAGTGGGTACCAAGAGACCCAGTACTTC,CASSESGYQETQYF
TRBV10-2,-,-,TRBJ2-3,TGCCCCAGCAGGCGGGTGGCAGGCACAAACACGCAGTATTTT,CPSRRVAGTNTQYF
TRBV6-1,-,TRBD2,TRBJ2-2,TGTGCCAGCAGTGAACCGGGACTAGCGGGCACCGGGGAGCTGTTTTTT,CASSEPGLAGTGELFF
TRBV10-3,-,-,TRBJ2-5,TGTGCCGCGGGGGTAGGGGGCCGTGGCCAAGATACGCAGTACTTC,CAAGVGGRGQDTQYF
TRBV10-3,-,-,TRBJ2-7,TGTGCCATCAGTGAGGGAATTGAGCAGTACTTC,CAISEGIEQYF
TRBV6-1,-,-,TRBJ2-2,TGTGCCAGCAGTACGGGTAGCGGCGTGGAGCTGTTTTTT,CASSTGSGVELFF
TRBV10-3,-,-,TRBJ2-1,TGTGCCATCAGCGGGAATATTGGGAATGAGCAGTTCTTC,CAISGNIGNEQFF
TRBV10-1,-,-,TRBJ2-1,TGCGCCAGTTCAGGGTTTACGGACTACAATGAGCAGTTCTTC,CASSGFTDYNEQFF
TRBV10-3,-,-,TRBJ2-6,TGTGCCAGCAGTCAGGCACTCACTTGGTCCTACGTGCTGACTTTC,CASSQALTWSYVLTF
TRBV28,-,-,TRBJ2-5,TGTGCCAGCAGTTTAGGCCTAGGGAGTAGGGAGACCCAGTACTTC,CASSLGLGSRETQYF
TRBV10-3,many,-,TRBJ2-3,TGTGCCATCAAGGCGGGTACTTCGGATACGCAGTATTTT,CAIKAGTSDTQYF
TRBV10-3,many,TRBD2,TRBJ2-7,TGTGCCACGGGTATAGCGGGAGGGGTTGGCGAGCAGTACTTC,CATGIAGGVGEQYF
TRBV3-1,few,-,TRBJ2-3,TGTGCCAGCAGCCAAGCCCTTGGGGATACGCAGTATTTT,CASSQALGDTQYF
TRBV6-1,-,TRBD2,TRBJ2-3,TGTGCCAGCAGTCAAGGGACTACCGTGCAGTATTTT,CASSQGTTVQYF
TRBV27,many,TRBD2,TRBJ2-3,TGTGCCAGCAGTCCCCAGCTAGCGGGAGGGCCAAGGGATACGCAGTATTTT,CASSPQLAGGPRDTQYF
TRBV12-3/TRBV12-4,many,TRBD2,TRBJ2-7,TGTGCCAGCAGCCAACCTACTAGCGGCGAGAACTACGAGCAGTACTTC,CASSQPTSGENYEQYF
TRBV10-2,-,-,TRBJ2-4,TGCGCCAGCTGGGGGGTGGCAGGGGAAGACACGCAGTATTTC,CASWGVAGEDTQYF
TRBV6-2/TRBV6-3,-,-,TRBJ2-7,TGTGCCAGCAGTTACCTCGAGGGGAGCTACGAGCAGTACTTC,CASSYLEGSYEQYF
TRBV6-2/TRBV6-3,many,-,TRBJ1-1,TGTGCCAGCAGTCCCCAGTACACTGAAGCTTTCTTT,CASSPQYTEAFF
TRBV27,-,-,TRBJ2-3,TGTGCCAGCAAACCTAGCGTTGGAGTTAGGTATACGCAGTATTTT,CASKPSVGVRYTQYF
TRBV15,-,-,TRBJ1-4,TGTGCCACCAGCAGAGATAGAGGAGCCGAAAAACTGTTTTTT,CATSRDRGAEKLFF
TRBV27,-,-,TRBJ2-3,TGTGCCAGCGGGTTAGTCGGGACCCGTGTCACAGATACGCAGTATTTT,CASGLVGTRVTDTQYF
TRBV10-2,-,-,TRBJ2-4,TGCGCCAGCAGCCGGGTGGCAGGGGCAGACATTCAGTACTTC,CASSRVAGADIQYF
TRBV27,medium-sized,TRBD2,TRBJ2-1,TGTGCCAGCAGTGTCGGACTAGCGGAAAGAAATGAGCAGTTCTTC,CASSVGLAERNEQFF
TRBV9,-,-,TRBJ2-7,TGTGCCAGCAGCGTGGACAGCGGGCGGAGCTCCTACGAGCAGTACTTC,CASSVDSGRSSYEQYF
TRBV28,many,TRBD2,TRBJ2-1,TGTGCCAGCAGTTACATTCCGGGAGCGGGAGTAGGCTATGAGCAGTTCTTC,CASSYIPGAGVGYEQFF
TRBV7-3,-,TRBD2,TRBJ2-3,TGTGCCAGCAGCTTAGTCGCGGGAGGGCGGGATACGCAGTATTTT,CASSLVAGGRDTQYF
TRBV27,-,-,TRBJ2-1,TGTGCCAGCAGTTTTAGGGGTGGGAGACAATCTTATTCCTACAATGAGCAGTTCTTC,CASSFRGGRQSYSYNEQFF
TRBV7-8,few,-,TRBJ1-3,TGTGCCAGCAGCTTAGCGCCGTCCGGGACTGGAAACACCATATATTTT,CASSLAPSGTGNTIYF
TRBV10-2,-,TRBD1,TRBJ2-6,TGCGGCAGCAGGGGGCTGGCAGCCAAAAATATGCAGTATTTC,CGSRGLAAKNMQYF
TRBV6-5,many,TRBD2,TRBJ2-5,TGTGCCAGCAGCCCCAACGGACTAGCGGAAAGAGAGACCCAGTACTTC,CASSPNGLAERETQYF
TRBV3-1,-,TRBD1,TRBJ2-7,TGTGCCAGCAGCCGATCCCCGGGACAGGGGGCAGGATACGAGCAGTACTTC,CASSRSPGQGAGYEQYF
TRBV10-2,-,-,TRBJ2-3,TGCGCCAGCACGGGAGTGTGGGGCACAGATACGCAGTATTTT,CASTGVWGTDTQYF
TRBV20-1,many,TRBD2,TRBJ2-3,TGCAGTGCTAGTGGACTAGCGGGAGTCGCAGATACGCAGTATTTT,CSASGLAGVADTQYF
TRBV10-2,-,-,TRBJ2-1,TGCGCCAGCAGTGAGCTGGGGAGCAATGAGCAGTTCTTC,CASSELGSNEQFF
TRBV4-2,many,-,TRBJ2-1,TGTGCCAGCAGCCCCCGGGACTCCTACAATGAGCAGTTCTTC,CASSPRDSYNEQFF
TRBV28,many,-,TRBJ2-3,TGTGCCAGCAGTTTAGGGGGAGCGATGGCAGATACGCAGTATTTT,CASSLGGAMADTQYF
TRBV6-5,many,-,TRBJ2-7,TGTGCCAGCAGTTACTCCTCCCCCAGGGGCGCCTACGAGCAGTACTTC,CASSYSSPRGAYEQYF
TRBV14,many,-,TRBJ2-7,TGTGCCAGCAGCCTTAACAACTACGAGCAGTACTTC,CASSLNNYEQYF
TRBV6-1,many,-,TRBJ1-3,TGTGCCAGCAGACGCTCTGCGAGCAGAATATCTGGAAACACCATATATTTT,CASRRSASRISGNTIYF
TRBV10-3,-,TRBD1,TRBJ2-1,TGTGCCATACAGGGGGACAATGAGCAGTTCTTC,CAIQGDNEQFF
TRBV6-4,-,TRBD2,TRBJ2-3,TGTGCCAGGGGTGTCGGGAGCGGGGGCGCAGATACCCAGTATTTT,CARGVGSGGADTQYF
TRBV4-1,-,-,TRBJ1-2,TGCGCCAGCAGCCAAGATAACACTGCTAACTATGGCTACACCTTC,CASSQDNTANYGYTF